This T cell receptor beta chain was identified during a study of T-cell memory formation after mild COVID-19. The study, taken as a whole, reports: Contracting clones localized mainly to CM and EM when CD4+ and mainly to EMRA when CD8+.

A single record per CDR3 protein comes from TCRdb applying MiXCR to the 5' RACE reads. The repertoire holds about 250,000 distinct CDR3 sequences, with roughly 17% as singletons. The germline V gene has CDR1 DFQATT and CDR2 SNEGSKA (reference sequence). The CDR3 extends over 15 amino acids. Trimming pared 2 bases from V and 2 bases from J, leaving 15 bases between. This clonotype was seen a handful of times. Its antigen is not known. Sequenced input: PBMCs or a T cell subset sorted from them (not recorded which). The source of this sequence is a man between 18 and 29 years old who had mild COVID-19 (a few samples of this study predate the infection). Cell type and time point are not known. The chain recombines TRBV20-1 with TRBJ1-1; D is perhaps TRBD1 (5 bases). The CDR3 spells CSARPPLGPNTEAFF. CDR3 DNA: TGCAGTGCTAGACCCCCCCTGGGACCTAACACTGAAGCTTTCTTT.